Sequencing of this TCR beta chain was carried out in a study of OX40 agonist ivuxolimab in advanced cancers. Sequencing was performed with immunoSEQ multiplex PCR; in TCRdb, only in-frame clones are kept and a portion is missing. The sample shows roughly 46,000 clones, roughly 82% of them seen only once. Sequenced here: CD4+ or CD8+ T cells sorted from blood, sampled in a trial of the OX40 agonist ivuxolimab. This TCR was sampled from an adult with an advanced solid tumor such as melanoma, head and neck, liver or kidney cancer.

CDR3 region: CASSPRQGVETQYF. In DNA form, the CDR3 reads TGTGCCAGTAGTCCGCGACAGGGGGTCGAGACCCAGTACTTC. This sequence joins TRBV19 and TRBJ2-5, with TRBD1 matching 9 bases. V lost 5 bases and J lost 5; bases outside the gene matches: 6. This CDR3 is built from 14 residues. Looked up from germline, CDR1 is LNHDA and CDR2 is SQIVND (reference sequence).